The subject of this entry is one TCR beta chain. Its cognate antigen is unknown. Looked up from germline, CDR1 is KGHSH and CDR2 is LQKENI. V was trimmed by 6 bases and J by 5 bases, leaving 19 bases between them. The CDR3 has 15 amino acids. Only in-frame clones appear in the TCRdb table, and some are missing; sequencing was by immunoSEQ multiplex PCR. The repertoire consists of about 85,000 clones, with less than 90% occurring once and the leading ten covering around 6.7%. The data derive from a study of T cell responses to AZD1222 COVID-19 vaccine. Study in general: Second-dose timings of about 4 or about 12 weeks were pooled. Study-wide points: Spike-spanning, vaccine-associated CD4 TCRs were dominant at 160-218 and 743-854.

Sequencing was performed on peripheral blood, taken on day 0 of AZD1222 vaccination. V gene TRBV18 combines with J gene TRBJ2-5; D is perhaps TRBD1 or TRBD2 (5 bases each). The sequence derives from an adult in good health. The CDR3 reads CASSYSVAGTETQYF. As DNA, the CDR3 is TGTGCCAGCTCCTACTCCGTGGCAGGGACGGAGACCCAGTACTTC. The full variable domain, with the rest looked up from reference TRBV18 and TRBJ2-5, is NAGVMQNPRHLVRRRGQEARLRCSPMKGHSHVYWYRQLPEEGLKFMVYLQKENIIDESGMPKERFSAEFPKEGPSILRIQQVVRGDSAAYFCASSYSVAGTETQYFGPGTRLLVL.